This TCR beta chain appears in the sequencing data of a study of blood T cells in healthy people across ages. About the study: Per every two T cells, about one barcoded beta molecule was captured by template switching.

Using a J-beta primer mix together with a sample-barcoded 5' primer, a second PCR was run for about 6 to 11 cycles. Each cDNA molecule carried a tag from a template-switch adaptor that contained 12 random nucleotides. TCRdb re-analysed the 5' RACE reads in MiXCR, keeping a single row per CDR3 protein. This sample has about 1.4 million distinct CDR3 sequences; around 59% occur once, and the top ten carry 6.5% to 8%. The germline CDR1 and CDR2 sequences are SGHDN and FVKESK. With 3 bases clipped from V and 6 bases from J, the junction kept 12 bases outside the gene matches. There are 16 residues in the CDR3. Each donor supplied ten milliliters of peripheral blood. They isolated at least 6 million PBMCs from each sample.

The clonotype was recovered from a man between 18 and 35 years old in good health. The chain employs TRBV14 and TRBJ1-2; 8 bases are shared with TRBD1. Specimen: blood. The CDR3 reads CASSHPTGTGDDGYTF. The CDR3 DNA reads TGTGCCAGCAGCCATCCGACCGGGACAGGAGACGATGGCTACACCTTC.